These T cell receptor beta chains were read from a single sample in a study of blood T cell repertoires in COVID-19. Assay: immunoSEQ multiplex PCR; the TCRdb copy retains only in-frame clones and omits some. The sample holds about 260,000 clones, 85% seen once. Sample: peripheral blood. These receptors were collected from a human donor in a cohort sampled during active COVID-19. Both conserved end residues are part of each CDR3. Fields, in order: J gene, V gene, CDR3 protein.

j_gene: TRBJ2-7; v_gene: TRBV2; CDR3aa: CASNRQGGPYEQYF
j_gene: TRBJ2-3; v_gene: TRBV7-8; CDR3aa: CASSVHRVKSTDTQYF
j_gene: TRBJ2-1; v_gene: TRBV2; CDR3aa: CASSMGGKSVNEQFF
j_gene: TRBJ1-6; v_gene: TRBV7-9; CDR3aa: CASGPRTGSSPLHF
j_gene: TRBJ2-1; v_gene: TRBV15; CDR3aa: CATSKGTGSYNEQFF
j_gene: TRBJ1-1; v_gene: TRBV29-1; CDR3aa: CSASGLIGGEAFF
j_gene: TRBJ1-3; v_gene: TRBV6-5; CDR3aa: CATTLGQGTGNTIYF
j_gene: TRBJ2-1; v_gene: TRBV6-6; CDR3aa: CASSDRDRGINEQFF
j_gene: TRBJ2-2; v_gene: TRBV5-4; CDR3aa: CASSFTLIRTGDTGELFF
j_gene: TRBJ2-2; v_gene: TRBV24-1; CDR3aa: CATSDPSKGRGAGELFF
j_gene: TRBJ1-6; v_gene: TRBV27; CDR3aa: CASSATGSYSPLHF
j_gene: TRBJ2-7; v_gene: TRBV6-5; CDR3aa: CASSYGRRGLSYEQYF
j_gene: TRBJ2-1; v_gene: TRBV2; CDR3aa: CASSRTWTSYNEQFF
j_gene: TRBJ2-7; v_gene: TRBV9; CDR3aa: CASSAGTSGSYEQYF
j_gene: TRBJ1-2; v_gene: TRBV12-3/TRBV12-4; CDR3aa: CASTSWDSSGYTF
j_gene: TRBJ1-5; v_gene: TRBV2; CDR3aa: CASNQKDNQPQHF
j_gene: TRBJ2-3; v_gene: TRBV5-1; CDR3aa: CASSPSGSSTDTQYF
j_gene: TRBJ2-5; v_gene: TRBV7-8; CDR3aa: CASSARSSAEGQYF